The rows below give T cell receptor beta chains drawn from one sample of a study of blood T cell repertoires in COVID-19. The assay was immunoSEQ multiplex PCR, and TCRdb's table has in-frame clones only and misses some. The data hold about 240,000 clones, with roughly 80% observed a single time. The sequenced material came from peripheral blood. Source of these receptors: a woman in her sixties or seventies with active or convalescent COVID-19. Each CDR3 is given with its conserved first and last residue. D genes are given only for firm matches. Clone size is not always given. Where it is, it says once, few, many or a class for expanded clones.

TRBV30	TRBD1	few	TRBJ2-7	TGTGCCTGGAGTTACAGGACAGGGGCCTACGAGCAGTACTTC	CAWSYRTGAYEQYF
TRBV29-1	.	few	TRBJ1-1	TGCAGCGTTGAACAGAGCAGACTTGAAGCTTTCTTT	CSVEQSRLEAFF
TRBV15	.	.	TRBJ2-1	TGTGCCACCAGCAGAGGATCCCCCGGGGTATACTACAATGAGCAGTTCTTC	CATSRGSPGVYYNEQFF
TRBV5-4	.	.	TRBJ2-3	TGTGCCAGCAGCTTCTACTACACAGATACGCAGTATTTT	CASSFYYTDTQYF
TRBV6-1	.	.	TRBJ1-2	TGTGCCAGCAGTGAAGGGACAGCTGATGGCTACACCTTC	CASSEGTADGYTF
TRBV6-6	.	.	TRBJ1-4	TGTGCCAGCAGTTACTCGAGGGGGATGGGGGAAAAACTGTTTTTT	CASSYSRGMGEKLFF
TRBV27	TRBD1	.	TRBJ1-6	TGTGCCAGCAGTTTCCGGGACAGGAATTCACCCCTCCACTTT	CASSFRDRNSPLHF
TRBV9	TRBD1	.	TRBJ2-5	TGTGCCAGCAGCGTAGGACAGGGAAGTGAGACCCAGTACTTC	CASSVGQGSETQYF
TRBV15	.	once	TRBJ1-2	TGTGCCACCAGCGGCAGGGAAAGTTATGGCTACACCTTC	CATSGRESYGYTF
TRBV10-3	.	.	TRBJ1-4	TGTGCCACTCTCAACGACCTAGCCGAACTGTTTTTT	CATLNDLAELFF
TRBV29-1	TRBD1	.	TRBJ2-1	TGCAGCGTTTCACCTCGGACAGGTCACAATGAGCAGTTCTTC	CSVSPRTGHNEQFF
TRBV30	.	.	TRBJ2-7	TGTGCCTGGAGTGTCGGTCAGGGATATGAGCAGTACTTC	CAWSVGQGYEQYF
TRBV6-6	TRBD1	few	TRBJ2-3	TGTGCCAGCAAGCGGACAGGGGATTTCACAGATACGCAGTATTTT	CASKRTGDFTDTQYF
TRBV5-1	TRBD1	.	TRBJ1-2	TGCGCCACCAACGAAGGCGGGACAGGAGGAACCTATGGCTACACCTTC	CATNEGGTGGTYGYTF
TRBV7-9	TRBD2	.	TRBJ2-3	TGTGCCAGCAGCTTAACGTACACGACTAGCGGGTACACAGATACGCAGTATTTT	CASSLTYTTSGYTDTQYF
TRBV6-6	.	.	TRBJ1-1	TGTGCCAGCAGTTCTAATGAAGCTTTCTTT	CASSSNEAFF
TRBV9	TRBD2	.	TRBJ2-1	TGTGCCAGCAGCGCTGGGGGAGGGAGGATCTACAATGAGCAGTTCTTC	CASSAGGGRIYNEQFF
TRBV19	.	many	TRBJ2-7	TGTGCCAGTAGTATCGCCCAGGGTACAGGGATGGGCTACGAGCAGTACTTC	CASSIAQGTGMGYEQYF
TRBV18	.	.	TRBJ2-7	TGTGCCAGCTCCCGCGACAATCGGGGGGAGCAGTACTTC	CASSRDNRGEQYF
TRBV7-8	.	.	TRBJ2-1	TGTGCCAGCAGCTTCTTATCGTACAATGAGCAGTTCTTC	CASSFLSYNEQFF
TRBV19	TRBD1	.	TRBJ1-3	TGTGCCAGTGGGGGACAGGGGTTATCTGGAAACACCATATATTTT	CASGGQGLSGNTIYF
TRBV9	.	.	TRBJ1-1	TGTGCCAGCAGCGTAAGTTGGGGACAACACACTGAAGCTTTCTTT	CASSVSWGQHTEAFF
TRBV30	.	.	TRBJ2-3	TGTGCCTGGAGTGTACCCACGACCGGGACTACAGATACGCAGTATTTT	CAWSVPTTGTTDTQYF
TRBV4-1	TRBD2	.	TRBJ2-1	TGCGCCAGCAGCCCCTCTAGCGGGGGGGCCTGGAATGAGCAGTTCTTC	CASSPSSGGAWNEQFF
TRBV6-6	TRBD1	.	TRBJ1-3	TGTGCCAGCAGACCGCCGGGACAGGTGGGAAACACCATATATTTT	CASRPPGQVGNTIYF
TRBV7-9	TRBD1	.	TRBJ1-1	TGTGCCAGCAGCTCCCCACCCCGGGACAGGGTGGCTGAAGCTTTCTTT	CASSSPPRDRVAEAFF
TRBV3-1/TRBV3-2	TRBD1	.	TRBJ1-5	TGTGCCAGCAGCCATACAGGGGGGAATCAGCCCCAGCATTTT	CASSHTGGNQPQHF
TRBV6-5	TRBD1	.	TRBJ2-7	TGTGCCAGCAGTCCCCAGACAGGGGGAGCCTACGAGCAGTACTTC	CASSPQTGGAYEQYF
TRBV9	TRBD1	.	TRBJ1-2	TGTGCCAGCAGCCTCTCAGGGGGTTTGGGATACGGCTACACCTTC	CASSLSGGLGYGYTF
TRBV6-1	.	few	TRBJ2-3	TGTGCCAGCAGTGACCACCGGGACACCACAGATACGCAGTATTTT	CASSDHRDTTDTQYF
TRBV27	.	.	TRBJ2-1	TGTGCCAGTAGTGAGCGGCTGTCAAAACCGTACAATGAGCAGTTCTTC	CASSERLSKPYNEQFF
TRBV25-1	TRBD1	.	TRBJ2-7	TGTGCCAGCAGTGAACCCACAGGGGGTCTCTACGAGCAGTACTTC	CASSEPTGGLYEQYF
TRBV7-2	.	.	TRBJ1-3	TGTGCCAGCAGCTTAAACAGGGTGGGAAACACCATATATTTT	CASSLNRVGNTIYF
TRBV7-9	TRBD1	once	TRBJ1-2	TGTGCCAGCAGCTCGCATAACCCGGACAGGGATCCTTACTATGGCTACACCTTC	CASSSHNPDRDPYYGYTF
TRBV4-1	.	.	TRBJ2-7	TGCGCCAGCAGCCCTGCCCCGGTTTTAAGCTCCTACGAGCAGTACTTC	CASSPAPVLSSYEQYF
TRBV4-2	TRBD2	.	TRBJ2-7	TGTGCCAGCAGCCAAGGCCCCCCGACTAGCGGAAGTATTTACGAGCAGTACTTC	CASSQGPPTSGSIYEQYF
TRBV4-1	.	once	TRBJ1-1	TGCGCCAGCAGCCAAGACCCGACACGAAACACTGAAGCTTTCTTT	CASSQDPTRNTEAFF
TRBV27	TRBD2	.	TRBJ2-3	TGTGCCAGCAGTTCGACTAGCGGGGGCCCACGGGGCACAGATACGCAGTATTTT	CASSSTSGGPRGTDTQYF
TRBV28	.	.	TRBJ2-3	TGTGCCAGCAGTCCCCCCCTGTCTTTCGCAGATCCTAGCACAGATACGCAGTATTTT	CASSPPLSFADPSTDTQYF
TRBV5-1	.	.	TRBJ2-5	TGCGCCAGCAGCTTGGTTAGGACAGCCCAGGAGACCCAGTACTTC	CASSLVRTAQETQYF
TRBV2	.	once	TRBJ1-2	TGTGCCAGCAGTGATCCAGGGCGTGACGAGGGCTACACCTTC	CASSDPGRDEGYTF
TRBV28	TRBD2	.	TRBJ2-1	TGTGCCAGCAGCACCCCGGGACTAGCGTACGATGAGCAGTTCTTC	CASSTPGLAYDEQFF
TRBV11-3	.	.	TRBJ2-2	TGTGCCAGCAGCTGGATAATGACAGGAGACACCGGGGAGCTGTTTTTT	CASSWIMTGDTGELFF
TRBV15	TRBD1	.	TRBJ2-7	TGTGCCACCCGGAGGGTACAGGGGGGCGACGAGCAGTACTTC	CATRRVQGGDEQYF
TRBV6-7	TRBD2	.	TRBJ2-5	TGTGCCAGCAGTTACTCGAAGGTACCTGGACTAGCGGGAGGTTGGCAAGGAGAGACCCAGTACTTC	CASSYSKVPGLAGGWQGETQYF
TRBV28	.	.	TRBJ2-3	TGTGCCAGCAGTCCCCCTAACAGGGAATGGCATACGCAGTATTTT	CASSPPNREWHTQYF
TRBV4-2	TRBD1	.	TRBJ1-2	TGTGCCAGCAGCCAACCCGGGACAGGGTCTGGTGGCTACACCTTC	CASSQPGTGSGGYTF
TRBV7-2	.	.	TRBJ2-1	TGTGCCAGCAGCTTAACCTCAGGGGCCTACAATGAGCAGTTCTTC	CASSLTSGAYNEQFF
TRBV7-8	.	.	TRBJ1-2	TGTGCCAGCAGCTCCGCAGCCCCTCGGGAGGATGGCTACACCTTC	CASSSAAPREDGYTF
TRBV6-1	.	.	TRBJ1-2	TGTGCCAGCAGTGTCGAAGGGGGGGATAACAACCGTGGAACCTTC	CASSVEGGDNNRGTF
TRBV11-3	.	.	TRBJ2-1	TGTGCCAGCAGCCCGCGATCTAATGAGCAGTTCTTC	CASSPRSNEQFF
TRBV5-1	TRBD2	many	TRBJ2-5	TGCGCCAGCAGGGGGACAGCGGGAGGAGAGACCCAGTACTTC	CASRGTAGGETQYF